These T cell receptor beta chains were read from a single sample in a study of breast tumors, draining lymph nodes, adjacent tissues. TCRdb redid the calling of the multiplex PCR reads with MiXCR, one entry per CDR3 protein. This table has some 200,000 distinct CDR3 sequences, roughly 29% appearing once. The material sequenced was axillary lymph node tissue. The receptor set was obtained from a female donor with breast cancer. Some clones in this sample may be carry-over from other donors' samples. Each CDR3 is given with its conserved first and last residue. A D gene is named only where the DNA matches it firmly. Size is omitted from some rows. Given values are once, few, many or a class for expanded clones.

V gene: TRBV6-2/TRBV6-3; J gene: TRBJ2-2; clone size: few; D gene: -; CDR3 protein: CASREGGNTGELFF; CDR3 DNA: TGTGCCAGCAGGGAGGGAGGGAACACCGGGGAGCTGTTTTTT
V gene: TRBV12-3/TRBV12-4; J gene: TRBJ2-3; clone size: many; D gene: -; CDR3 protein: CASSSTQNTQYF; CDR3 DNA: TGTGCCAGCAGTTCCACACAAAATACGCAGTATTTT
V gene: TRBV24-1; J gene: TRBJ2-1; clone size: -; D gene: TRBD1; CDR3 protein: CVTSDPGTGTGEQFF; CDR3 DNA: TGTGTCACTAGTGACCCCGGGACAGGGACGGGTGAGCAGTTCTTC
V gene: TRBV20-1; J gene: TRBJ1-2; clone size: many; D gene: -; CDR3 protein: CSATRGSSVDGYTF; CDR3 DNA: TGCAGTGCGACAAGGGGGAGTTCTGTCGATGGCTACACCTTC
V gene: TRBV20-1; J gene: TRBJ2-3; clone size: -; D gene: TRBD2; CDR3 protein: CSARERGRTDTQYF; CDR3 DNA: TGCAGTGCTAGAGAACGCGGGAGAACAGATACGCAGTATTTT
V gene: TRBV30; J gene: TRBJ1-5; clone size: many; D gene: -; CDR3 protein: CAWTTNSNQPQHF; CDR3 DNA: TGTGCCTGGACGACTAATAGCAATCAGCCCCAGCATTTT
V gene: TRBV15; J gene: TRBJ2-6; clone size: many; D gene: -; CDR3 protein: CATSRDWANVLTF; CDR3 DNA: TGTGCCACCAGCAGAGATTGGGCCAACGTCCTGACTTTC
V gene: TRBV7-3; J gene: TRBJ1-1; clone size: -; D gene: -; CDR3 protein: CASSPGGANTEAFF; CDR3 DNA: TGTGCCAGCAGCCCCGGGGGGGCCAACACTGAAGCTTTCTTT
V gene: TRBV7-9; J gene: TRBJ2-3; clone size: many; D gene: TRBD2; CDR3 protein: CASSLSGRASDTQYF; CDR3 DNA: TGTGCCAGCAGCCTTAGCGGGAGGGCCTCAGATACGCAGTATTTT
V gene: TRBV2; J gene: TRBJ1-5; clone size: -; D gene: -; CDR3 protein: CATSPRNLYQPQHF; CDR3 DNA: TGTGCCACCTCTCCCCGAAACTTGTATCAGCCCCAGCATTTT
V gene: TRBV2; J gene: TRBJ2-1; clone size: many; D gene: TRBD2; CDR3 protein: CASSGTSGRVNEQFF; CDR3 DNA: TGTGCCAGCAGTGGTACTAGCGGGAGGGTTAATGAGCAGTTCTTC
V gene: TRBV20-1; J gene: TRBJ1-5; clone size: -; D gene: -; CDR3 protein: CSARLAGPTGQETQHF; CDR3 DNA: TGCAGTGCTAGACTAGCGGGACCCACCGGGCAAGAGACCCAGCATTTT
V gene: TRBV10-2; J gene: TRBJ1-2; clone size: many; D gene: -; CDR3 protein: CASRDWQGGRYGYTF; CDR3 DNA: TGCGCCAGCAGGGATTGGCAAGGAGGGCGGTATGGCTACACCTTC
V gene: TRBV20-1; J gene: TRBJ2-3; clone size: many; D gene: TRBD2; CDR3 protein: CSVRLAGSTDTQYF; CDR3 DNA: TGCAGTGTTCGGCTAGCGGGTAGCACAGATACGCAGTATTTT
V gene: TRBV7-2; J gene: TRBJ2-5; clone size: many; D gene: -; CDR3 protein: CASSLGPSRGETQYF; CDR3 DNA: TGTGCCAGCAGCTTAGGCCCCTCCAGAGGAGAGACCCAGTACTTC
V gene: TRBV6-5; J gene: TRBJ1-2; clone size: -; D gene: -; CDR3 protein: CASTPLGGQVHGYTF; CDR3 DNA: TGTGCCAGCACCCCCTTGGGGGGGCAGGTCCATGGCTACACCTTC
V gene: TRBV2; J gene: TRBJ2-2; clone size: -; D gene: -; CDR3 protein: CASGVDRTNTGGLFF; CDR3 DNA: TGTGCCAGCGGTGTAGATAGAACGAACACCGGGGGGCTGTTTTTT
V gene: TRBV28; J gene: TRBJ2-2; clone size: many; D gene: -; CDR3 protein: CASRATNTGELFF; CDR3 DNA: TGTGCCAGCAGAGCTACGAACACCGGGGAGCTGTTTTTT
V gene: TRBV30; J gene: TRBJ2-7; clone size: many; D gene: TRBD2; CDR3 protein: CAWTSLAGYERGEQYF; CDR3 DNA: TGTGCCTGGACATCTCTAGCGGGTTACGAACGGGGCGAGCAGTACTTC
V gene: TRBV7-2; J gene: TRBJ1-6; clone size: few; D gene: TRBD1; CDR3 protein: CASRQGAGNSPLHF; CDR3 DNA: TGTGCTAGTCGACAGGGGGCTGGAAATTCACCCCTCCACTTT
V gene: TRBV5-6; J gene: TRBJ2-1; clone size: many; D gene: -; CDR3 protein: CASTRRSSYNEQFF; CDR3 DNA: TGTGCCAGCACCCGTCGGAGCTCCTACAATGAGCAGTTCTTC
V gene: TRBV6-1; J gene: TRBJ1-4; clone size: many; D gene: -; CDR3 protein: CASQGVNLATNEKLFF; CDR3 DNA: TGTGCCAGCCAAGGGGTGAACCTTGCAACTAATGAAAAACTGTTTTTT
V gene: TRBV30; J gene: TRBJ1-4; clone size: many; D gene: TRBD1; CDR3 protein: CAWIARQGQKLFF; CDR3 DNA: TGTGCCTGGATTGCCCGACAGGGCCAAAAACTGTTTTTT
V gene: TRBV6-1; J gene: TRBJ2-5; clone size: many; D gene: TRBD2; CDR3 protein: CASTLAGVGETQYF; CDR3 DNA: TGTGCCAGCACCTTAGCGGGAGTGGGTGAGACCCAGTACTTC
V gene: TRBV4-1; J gene: TRBJ1-2; clone size: -; D gene: -; CDR3 protein: CASSQAGLDYYGYTF; CDR3 DNA: TGCGCCAGCAGCCAAGCGGGCTTGGATTACTATGGCTACACCTTC
V gene: TRBV15; J gene: TRBJ1-2; clone size: -; D gene: -; CDR3 protein: CATSSRSLKSFPNYGYTF; CDR3 DNA: TGTGCCACCAGCAGTCGCTCCCTGAAGAGTTTCCCTAACTACGGCTACACCTTC
V gene: TRBV2; J gene: TRBJ1-2; clone size: many; D gene: -; CDR3 protein: CASSGGTFYGYTF; CDR3 DNA: TGTGCCAGCAGTGGCGGGACGTTTTATGGCTACACCTTC
V gene: TRBV20-1; J gene: TRBJ2-1; clone size: -; D gene: -; CDR3 protein: CSAAVDTSYTEQFF; CDR3 DNA: TGCAGTGCTGCCGTGGACACCTCCTACACTGAGCAGTTCTTC
V gene: TRBV5-6; J gene: TRBJ1-5; clone size: many; D gene: TRBD1; CDR3 protein: CASSYRDSYQPQHF; CDR3 DNA: TGTGCCAGCAGCTATCGGGACAGCTATCAGCCCCAGCATTTT
V gene: TRBV5-1; J gene: TRBJ1-5; clone size: many; D gene: -; CDR3 protein: CASSLERGENQPQHF; CDR3 DNA: TGCGCCAGCAGCTTGGAACGGGGTGAGAATCAGCCCCAGCATTTT
V gene: TRBV7-6; J gene: TRBJ1-5; clone size: many; D gene: -; CDR3 protein: CASSLGPSGGAQHF; CDR3 DNA: TGTGCCAGCAGCTTAGGTCCCTCCGGCGGTGCCCAGCATTTT
V gene: TRBV28; J gene: TRBJ1-5; clone size: few; D gene: TRBD1; CDR3 protein: CASSRDRGNNQPQHF; CDR3 DNA: TGTGCCAGCAGTCGGGACAGGGGAAACAATCAGCCCCAGCATTTT
V gene: TRBV9; J gene: TRBJ2-1; clone size: -; D gene: TRBD2; CDR3 protein: CASSAPGGRAYEQFF; CDR3 DNA: TGTGCCAGCAGCGCTCCCGGCGGGAGGGCCTATGAGCAGTTCTTC
V gene: TRBV13; J gene: TRBJ1-1; clone size: few; D gene: -; CDR3 protein: CASSRGVLNTEAFF; CDR3 DNA: TGTGCCAGCAGCAGAGGAGTACTGAACACTGAAGCTTTCTTT
V gene: TRBV20-1; J gene: TRBJ2-1; clone size: few; D gene: TRBD2; CDR3 protein: CSRTSGDRGEQFF; CDR3 DNA: TGCAGTCGCACTAGCGGGGATAGGGGTGAGCAGTTCTTC
V gene: TRBV6-5; J gene: TRBJ1-1; clone size: -; D gene: TRBD1; CDR3 protein: CASSFDGQGTAEAFF; CDR3 DNA: TGTGCCAGCAGTTTCGACGGACAGGGGACCGCTGAAGCTTTCTTT
V gene: TRBV14; J gene: TRBJ2-1; clone size: many; D gene: TRBD2; CDR3 protein: CASSGSSRSWGRAVLRGEQFF; CDR3 DNA: TGTGCCAGCAGCGGATCTAGCAGGTCTTGGGGGAGGGCCGTCTTGCGGGGTGAGCAGTTCTTC
V gene: TRBV3-1; J gene: TRBJ1-1; clone size: -; D gene: -; CDR3 protein: CASSQVGAEAFF; CDR3 DNA: TGTGCCAGCAGCCAAGTTGGCGCTGAAGCTTTCTTT
V gene: TRBV19; J gene: TRBJ1-2; clone size: many; D gene: -; CDR3 protein: CASSIWGGANYGYTF; CDR3 DNA: TGTGCCAGTAGTATATGGGGGGGCGCTAACTATGGCTACACCTTC
V gene: TRBV5-1; J gene: TRBJ2-1; clone size: -; D gene: -; CDR3 protein: CASSLASSSNNEQFF; CDR3 DNA: TGCGCCAGCAGCTTGGCCTCCAGCTCCAACAATGAGCAGTTCTTC
V gene: TRBV7-7; J gene: TRBJ2-1; clone size: many; D gene: TRBD2; CDR3 protein: CASSLGLAGVNEQFF; CDR3 DNA: TGTGCTAGCAGCTTAGGACTAGCGGGAGTAAATGAGCAGTTCTTC
V gene: TRBV10-3; J gene: TRBJ1-2; clone size: -; D gene: -; CDR3 protein: CAISETDYGYTF; CDR3 DNA: TGTGCCATCAGTGAGACAGACTATGGCTACACCTTC
V gene: TRBV19; J gene: TRBJ2-6; clone size: -; D gene: -; CDR3 protein: CASVSGAMSPGANVLTF; CDR3 DNA: TGTGCCAGTGTCTCGGGAGCCATGAGCCCTGGGGCCAACGTCCTGACTTTC
V gene: TRBV20-1; J gene: TRBJ2-5; clone size: many; D gene: TRBD2; CDR3 protein: CSAQVAGGRKETQYF; CDR3 DNA: TGCAGTGCTCAAGTAGCGGGGGGTCGGAAAGAGACCCAGTACTTC
V gene: TRBV7-6; J gene: TRBJ2-3; clone size: -; D gene: -; CDR3 protein: CASSLGGNGVTDTQYF; CDR3 DNA: TGTGCCAGCAGCTTAGGGGGGAACGGGGTCACAGATACGCAGTATTTT
V gene: TRBV5-1; J gene: TRBJ2-3; clone size: many; D gene: -; CDR3 protein: CASSLASRTIDTQYF; CDR3 DNA: TGCGCCAGCAGCTTGGCTTCCAGGACTATCGATACGCAGTATTTT
V gene: TRBV6-1; J gene: TRBJ1-5; clone size: many; D gene: -; CDR3 protein: CASSEVGRASNQPQHF; CDR3 DNA: TGTGCCAGCAGTGAGGTGGGCAGGGCTAGCAATCAGCCCCAGCATTTT
V gene: TRBV7-3; J gene: TRBJ2-3; clone size: -; D gene: TRBD2; CDR3 protein: CASSPGTSDF; CDR3 DNA: TGTGCCAGCAGCCCCGGGACTAGCGATTTT
V gene: TRBV9; J gene: TRBJ2-3; clone size: many; D gene: TRBD2; CDR3 protein: CASSAGLLDTQYF; CDR3 DNA: TGTGCCAGCAGCGCGGGACTACTCGATACGCAGTATTTT
V gene: TRBV2; J gene: TRBJ2-3; clone size: -; D gene: TRBD2; CDR3 protein: CASSVAGVGTDTQYF; CDR3 DNA: TGTGCCAGCAGCGTGGCGGGAGTAGGCACAGATACGCAGTATTTT
V gene: TRBV7-8; J gene: TRBJ1-6; clone size: many; D gene: -; CDR3 protein: CASSSTGYNSPLHF; CDR3 DNA: TGTGCCAGCAGCTCGACAGGCTATAATTCACCCCTCCACTTT
V gene: TRBV5-1; J gene: TRBJ2-1; clone size: many; D gene: -; CDR3 protein: CASSLAGVDYNEQFF; CDR3 DNA: TGCGCCAGCAGCTTGGCCGGGGTAGATTACAATGAGCAGTTCTTC
V gene: TRBV5-1; J gene: TRBJ2-7; clone size: many; D gene: TRBD2; CDR3 protein: CASSLVAGADEQYF; CDR3 DNA: TGCGCCAGCAGCTTGGTGGCGGGAGCCGACGAGCAGTACTTC
V gene: TRBV25-1; J gene: TRBJ2-3; clone size: -; D gene: -; CDR3 protein: CASSEPSLGGPTQYF; CDR3 DNA: TGTGCCAGCAGTGAACCGTCACTAGGCGGGCCTACGCAGTATTTT
V gene: TRBV20-1; J gene: TRBJ1-6; clone size: -; D gene: -; CDR3 protein: CSAGVREGPLHF; CDR3 DNA: TGCAGTGCGGGGGTTCGGGAAGGACCCCTCCACTTT
V gene: TRBV20-1; J gene: TRBJ2-7; clone size: -; D gene: TRBD2; CDR3 protein: CSARDSGLAGYEQYF; CDR3 DNA: TGCAGTGCTAGAGATTCGGGACTAGCGGGCTACGAGCAGTACTTC